This is a list of T cell receptor beta chains from one sample in a study of cytomegalovirus exposure and HLA in healthy donors. This table comes from immunoSEQ multiplex PCR, and its TCRdb copy is limited to in-frame clones, with some not included. The sample shows approximately 50,000 clones, 81% of them seen only once. The sample consisted of PBMCs. The receptors shown here come from a boy between 5 and 17 years old in good health and CMV-seropositive. Both conserved end residues are trimmed from each CDR3. Expanded clones are given a class, and other clones once, few, many or no size at all.

ASSGQLSSSF	few	TRBV19	TRBJ1-1
ASTLETGGQETQY	NA	TRBV7-6	TRBJ2-5
ASSQILGGTYEQY	NA	TRBV4-1	TRBJ2-7
ASSENSGVGEKLF	NA	TRBV2	TRBJ1-4
ASSHRGRVGGYT	NA	TRBV7-8	TRBJ1-2
ASSYSASSNSPLH	NA	TRBV6-5	TRBJ1-6
ASEPGISGANVLT	NA	TRBV12-5	TRBJ2-6
ASSFEAVYEQY	NA	TRBV7-9	TRBJ2-7
ASSAGVMNTEAF	NA	TRBV6-6	TRBJ1-1
ASRFDRDEAF	NA	TRBV5-8	TRBJ1-1
SVARTGIHEGTEAF	NA	TRBV29-1	TRBJ1-1
ASSWRPIYGYT	NA	TRBV5-7	TRBJ1-2
ASTQGFAGNTIY	once	TRBV19	TRBJ1-3
ASSLEGTALDTQY	NA	TRBV7-2	TRBJ2-3
ASSLGQDYTIY	NA	TRBV5-1	TRBJ1-3
ASSRQGPGANVLT	NA	TRBV6-1	TRBJ2-6
ASSRRGGTDTQY	few	TRBV6-4	TRBJ2-3
SSSLRRGDTMEQF	NA	TRBV7-9	TRBJ2-1
ASSFSAGQGEQF	NA	TRBV7-9	TRBJ2-1
ASSYSAYSSYEQY	once	TRBV5-1	TRBJ2-7
ASSAGTARTGELF	NA	TRBV5-1	TRBJ2-2
ASSWGQGLEQY	NA	TRBV7-2	TRBJ2-7
ASSSPRLGLAGEGPYEQY	NA	TRBV5-1	TRBJ2-7
ASSQRGWANEKLF	once	TRBV14	TRBJ1-4
ASSDIDSPLH	NA	TRBV9	TRBJ1-6
ASSQGMQRDTRYGYT	NA	TRBV4-1	TRBJ1-2
ASSYSQGAGGYT	NA	TRBV6-6	TRBJ1-2
ASSPGGKSPTSYNEQF	NA	TRBV19	TRBJ2-1
ASSLLRGGAMEETQY	NA	TRBV19	TRBJ2-5
ASSGIIDRPYEQY	NA	TRBV6-1	NA
ASTAGQGMDTIY	NA	TRBV10-1	TRBJ1-3
ASRTSGGPGTGELF	NA	TRBV2	TRBJ2-2
ASSVVIGQGQASDEQY	NA	TRBV2	TRBJ2-7
ASSLGSGGADIQY	NA	TRBV7-2	TRBJ2-4
ATSRDLNSGDGFGGYT	once	TRBV15	TRBJ1-2
ASSSGQENTQY	NA	TRBV7-7	TRBJ2-3
ASSKGTISTDTQY	NA	TRBV2	TRBJ2-3
ASSQVAGEGTDTQY	NA	TRBV4-2	TRBJ2-3
ASSFNRGNFPGSETQY	NA	TRBV7-8	TRBJ2-5
AGGRAGGEETQY	NA	TRBV6-1	TRBJ2-5
ASSERTHTDTQY	NA	TRBV7-9	TRBJ2-3
ASSPTLLSVGREQF	NA	TRBV9	TRBJ2-1
ASELGGLLTEAF	few	TRBV28	TRBJ1-1